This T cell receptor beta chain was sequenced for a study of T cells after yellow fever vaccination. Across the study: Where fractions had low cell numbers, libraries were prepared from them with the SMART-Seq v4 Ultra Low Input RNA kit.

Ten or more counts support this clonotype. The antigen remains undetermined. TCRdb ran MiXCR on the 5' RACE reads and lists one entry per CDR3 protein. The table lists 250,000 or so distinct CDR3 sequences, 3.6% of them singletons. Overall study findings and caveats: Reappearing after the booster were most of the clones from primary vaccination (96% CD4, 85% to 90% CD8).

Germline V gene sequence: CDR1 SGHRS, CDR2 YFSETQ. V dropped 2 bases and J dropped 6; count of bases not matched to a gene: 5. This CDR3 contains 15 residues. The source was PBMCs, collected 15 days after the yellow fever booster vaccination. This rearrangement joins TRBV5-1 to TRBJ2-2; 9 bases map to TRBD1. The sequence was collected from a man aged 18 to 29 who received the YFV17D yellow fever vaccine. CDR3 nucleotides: TGCGCCAGCAGCTTCGGGACAGGGTGGGCCGGGGAGCTGTTTTTT. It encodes CASSFGTGWAGELFF.